These T cell receptor beta chains were read from a single sample in a study of OX40 agonist ivuxolimab in advanced cancers. Produced via immunoSEQ multiplex PCR; TCRdb's table is partial and in-frame only. The table has under 75,000 clones, around 86% seen once; the top ten hold about 0.7%. Source: CD4+ or CD8+ T cells sorted from blood, taken in a trial of the OX40 agonist ivuxolimab. The receptor set was obtained from an adult with an advanced solid tumor such as melanoma, head and neck, liver or kidney cancer. The CDR3 runs from the conserved cysteine through the conserved F or W. A D gene is named only where the DNA matches it firmly. Rows give clone size only sometimes, using once, few, many, or a class for an expanded clone.

clone_size	d_call	v_call	j_call	cdr3_aa	cdr3_nt
-	-	TRBV2	TRBJ1-4	CASIQDRGTNEKLFF	TGTGCCAGCATCCAGGATAGAGGAACTAATGAAAAACTGTTTTTT
-	-	TRBV27	TRBJ1-5	CASTTGTVGNQPQHF	TGTGCCAGCACCACCGGGACGGTGGGCAATCAGCCCCAGCATTTT
-	-	TRBV9	TRBJ2-1	CASSLDDNEQFF	TGTGCCAGCAGCCTGGATGACAATGAGCAGTTCTTC
-	TRBD1	TRBV7-9	TRBJ2-3	CASSSTGGLTDTQYF	TGTGCCAGCAGCTCGACAGGGGGCCTGACAGATACGCAGTATTTT
few	-	TRBV7-8	TRBJ2-1	CASSLRTRDNEQFF	TGTGCCAGCAGCTTAAGGACGCGGGACAATGAGCAGTTCTTC
once	-	TRBV5-1	TRBJ2-7	CASSHPPAGRTYEQYF	TGCGCCAGCAGCCATCCCCCGGCAGGTCGGACCTACGAGCAGTACTTC
-	-	TRBV6-5	TRBJ1-2	CASRPRVFYGYTF	TGTGCCAGCAGACCCAGGGTTTTCTATGGCTACACCTTC
once	-	TRBV10-1	TRBJ2-7	CASSESVALSQYF	TGCGCCAGCAGTGAGTCGGTCGCCCTCTCGCAGTACTTC
-	-	TRBV11-2	TRBJ2-2	CASGKAGANTGELFF	TGTGCCAGCGGGAAGGCGGGGGCCAACACCGGGGAGCTGTTTTTT
-	-	TRBV4-1	TRBJ2-3	CASSQVGSDTQYF	TGCGCCAGCAGCCAAGTAGGCTCTGATACGCAGTATTTT
-	-	TRBV19	TRBJ1-5	CASSLQGRNQPQHF	TGTGCCAGTAGCTTACAGGGCCGCAATCAGCCCCAGCATTTT
-	-	TRBV7-2	TRBJ2-1	CASSHGGEREQFF	TGTGCCAGCAGCCACGGAGGAGAGCGTGAGCAGTTCTTC
-	TRBD2	TRBV11-1	TRBJ2-7	CASSLYFGGASGDEQYF	TGTGCCAGCAGCTTATACTTCGGAGGGGCTAGCGGGGACGAGCAGTACTTC
-	TRBD2	TRBV11-2	TRBJ2-1	CASSLVSAGGVYNEQFF	TGTGCCAGCAGCTTAGTCTCGGCGGGAGGGGTATACAATGAGCAGTTCTTC
-	-	TRBV9	TRBJ2-5	CASSVAPQETQYF	TGTGCCAGCAGCGTAGCTCCCCAAGAGACCCAGTACTTC
-	TRBD1	TRBV2	TRBJ1-6	CASSRQGNSPLHF	TGTGCCAGCAGTAGACAGGGCAATTCACCCCTCCACTTT